Presented here are 19 T cell receptor beta chains from one specimen sequenced in a study of regulatory T cells in long-lasting Graves disease. The time point: persistent/refractory GD, antithyroid drugs over 5 years with positive TRAb. PBMC RNA was the source of the TCR library. TCR beta libraries were built with iRepertoire HTBI primers and Arm-PCR of CDR3 regions. A single record per CDR3 protein comes from TCRdb applying MiXCR to the multiplex PCR reads. There are hundreds of thousands of distinct CDR3 sequences in the sample; around 32% occur only once, and roughly 41% lies in the top ten. Material: peripheral blood mononuclear cells (PBMCs), obtained when the disease was refractory, from a patient treated with antithyroid drugs. Every receptor here comes from a female donor with Graves disease.

This chain joins TRBV5-6 and TRBJ1-2; unclear D gene. The CDR3 is made up of 15 amino acids. The V gene lost 7 bases and the J gene lost 0 bases, with 16 bases spanning the gap. The germline CDR1 and CDR2 sequences are SGHDT and YYEEEE. This chain's CDR3 is CASSRFDTSNYGYTF. The DNA for the CDR3 is TGTGCCAGCTCCCGGTTCGACACCTCTAACTATGGCTACACCTTC.

This clonotype has a handful of counts. The chain links TRBV5-1 to TRBJ1-2; 8 bases align to TRBD1. V dropped 0 bases and J dropped 8; count of bases not matched to a gene: 6. The CDR3 totals 14 residues. Germline V CDR1 and CDR2: SGHRS, YFSETQ. As DNA, the CDR3 is TGCGCCAGCAGCTTGGCCCAGGGGGCGCGGGGCTACACCTTC. Protein product: CASSLAQGARGYTF.

This clonotype has a single count. A read error may be the cause here, since a much bigger clone is one base away. CDR3: CASSPQDRGNAEAFF. The CDR3 DNA is TGTGCCAGCAGTCCACAGGACAGGGGAAACGCTGAAGCTTTCTTT. The genes are TRBV6-1 and TRBJ1-1, with 9 nucleotides matching TRBD1. The germline V gene has CDR1 MNHNS and CDR2 SASEGT. With V trimmed by 5 bases and J by 6 bases, 10 bases remained unmatched. The CDR3 loop spans 15 amino acids.

The sample holds a few counts of this clonotype. J is TRBJ2-7 and V is TRBV6-1, with TRBD2 matching 13 bases. Trimming cost V 5 bases and J 5 bases; bases outside gene matches: 15. The CDR3 totals 18 residues. Looked up from germline, CDR1 is MNHNS and CDR2 is SASEGT. The CDR3 region is CASSPPLKRLAGGHEQYF. In DNA, the CDR3 is TGTGCCAGCAGTCCGCCTCTAAAACGACTAGCGGGAGGCCACGAGCAGTACTTC.

The gene calls are TRBV5-1 and TRBJ2-1, with 10 bases aligning to TRBD2. The CDR3 length is 15 residues. V lost 2 bases and J lost 4; bases outside the gene matches: 3. Germline loops: CDR1 SGHRS, CDR2 YFSETQ. The CDR3 is CASSLGLAAYNEQFF. CDR3 nucleotide sequence: TGCGCCAGCAGCTTAGGACTAGCGGCTTACAATGAGCAGTTCTTC.

Only a few counts were recorded for this clonotype. This chain links TRBV6-1 with TRBJ1-1; 8 bases agree with TRBD1. Germline loops: CDR1 MNHNS, CDR2 SASEGT. The ends lost 4 bases at V and 4 bases at J; junction bases unmatched: 8. CDR3 length equals 15 residues. The CDR3 is CASSASGGSLTEAFF. CDR3 in DNA: TGTGCCAGCAGTGCCTCAGGGGGCTCGCTCACTGAAGCTTTCTTT.

This clonotype came up a few times. The rearrangement joins TRBV6-5 to TRBJ1-3; 7 bases agree with TRBD1. The V and J ends lost 4 bases and 0 bases, in that order; junction bases with no gene match: 3. CDR1 is MNHEY and CDR2 is SVGAGI in the germline V gene. This CDR3 has 15 amino acids. In DNA, the CDR3 is TGTGCCAGCAGTTCACAGGGGATCTCTGGAAACACCATATATTTT. Protein: CASSSQGISGNTIYF.

The CDR3 DNA reads TGTGCCAGCAGTCCCTTCGCGCGGGGAGGGTACACAGATACGCAGTATTTT. This encodes CASSPFARGGYTDTQYF. This sequence joins TRBV27 and TRBJ2-3; 7 positions agree with TRBD2. Per germline, CDR1 MNHEY and CDR2 SMNVEV (reference sequence). The CDR3 extends over 17 amino acids. V lost 5 bases and J lost 2; bases outside the gene matches: 13.

The genes are TRBV5-1 and TRBJ2-2; 9 nucleotides match TRBD2. V lost 6 bases and J lost 2; bases outside the gene matches: 8. Germline V gene data show CDR1 as SGHRS and CDR2 as YFSETQ. The CDR3 is 16 residues long. The CDR3 DNA is TGCGCCAGCACCCTAGCCCTAGCGGGAAACACCGGGGAGCTGTTTTTT. This encodes CASTLALAGNTGELFF.

This chain links TRBV29-1 with TRBJ1-5, with D perhaps TRBD1 (5 bases). The CDR3 has 13 amino acids. The V end lost 4 bases, the J end lost 2 bases, and 9 bases lay between the germline ends. Germline CDR1 and CDR2: SQVTM and ANQGSEA. The CDR3 region is CSVAGEGNQPQHF. Here the CDR3 DNA reads TGCAGCGTTGCGGGGGAGGGCAATCAGCCCCAGCATTTT. Variable domain in full (rest from reference TRBV29-1 and TRBJ1-5): SAVISQKPSRDICQRGTSLTIQCQVDSQVTMMFWYRQQPGQSLTLIATANQGSEATYESGFVIDKFPISRPNLTFSTLTVSNMSPEDSSIYLCSVAGEGNQPQHFGDGTRLSIL.

In the case of this clonotype: The junction departs from the called germline gene at one end, perhaps through a read error. The gene calls are TRBV6-2 or TRBV6-3 and TRBJ2-7, with a tentative D call TRBD1 (6 bases). The germline V gene encodes CDR1 MNHEY and CDR2 SVGEGT. The CDR3 consists of 14 residues. CDR3 protein: CASSVQGGPYEQYF. CDR3 DNA: TGCGCCAGCAGTGTACAGGGTGGCCCCTACGAGCAGTACTTC.

This clonotype has more than one count but fewer than ten. The chain links TRBV28 to TRBJ1-1; D is perhaps TRBD1 (5 bases). CDR3 length: 13 residues. Trimming pared 6 bases from V and 9 bases from J, leaving 17 bases between. Germline V gives CDR1 MDHEN, CDR2 SYDVKM. CDR3 protein: CASRSPGDPKAFF. The CDR3 DNA reads as TGTGCCAGCAGGTCCCCGGGGGACCCGAAAGCTTTCTTT.

The chain recombines TRBV29-1 with TRBJ1-1; unclear D gene. The CDR3 has 12 residues. Germline CDR1 reads SQVTM; CDR2 reads ANQGSEA. Trimming removed 6 bases from V and 1 base from J, with 9 bases in between. CDR3 amino acids: CSVTPGNTEAFF. CDR3 DNA: TGCAGCGTGACACCGGGGAACACTGAAGCTTTCTTT.

CDR3 region: CASTKGGSGNTIYF. The CDR3 DNA is TGTGCCAGCACCAAAGGGGGATCCGGAAACACCATATATTTT. The chain uses TRBV6-2 or TRBV6-3 and TRBJ1-3; TRBD1 is a possible D gene (6 bases). Trimming pared 7 bases from V and 4 bases from J, leaving 14 bases between. Germline V CDR1 and CDR2: MNHEY, SVGEGT. This CDR3 is 14 amino acids long.

The chain uses TRBV6-5 and TRBJ1-2; 8 nucleotides match TRBD1. J gave up 2 bases and V 4 bases, and 6 bases lay outside the gene matches. From germline, CDR1 is MNHEY and CDR2 SVGAGI. The CDR3 is 15 residues long. The CDR3 DNA follows: TGTGCCAGCAGTTCTAACCGACAGGGGAACTATGGCTACACCTTC. It codes for CASSSNRQGNYGYTF.

The J gene is TRBJ2-1, the V gene TRBV20-1; 9 bases map to TRBD2. Trimming at V came to 6 bases and at J to 6 bases, leaving 9 bases not matched to a gene. The CDR3 runs to 14 residues. CDR1 and CDR2 from the germline V gene are DFQATT and SNEGSKA (reference sequence). The CDR3 coding sequence is TGCAGTGCAGAGCCGGGACTAGCCACCAATGAGCAGTTCTTC. It encodes CSAEPGLATNEQFF.

For the CDR3, the DNA is TGTGCCAGCATCTCTGCCGGGACAGGGAGCTATGGCTACACCTTC. Translating gives CASISAGTGSYGYTF. This rearrangement joins TRBV12-3 or TRBV12-4 to TRBJ1-2; TRBD1 matches at 9 bases. The V segment lost 7 bases and the J segment 4 bases; nucleotides outside the gene matches: 10. This CDR3 comprises 15 residues.

This rearrangement joins TRBV29-1 to TRBJ1-1, with 9 bases aligning to TRBD1. Looked up from germline, CDR1 is SQVTM and CDR2 is ANQGSEA. Trimming cost V 8 bases and J 3 bases; bases outside gene matches: 16. The CDR3 is made up of 16 amino acids. CDR3 amino acids: CSSRGGTGRRYTEAFF. The CDR3 DNA is TGCAGCTCCAGAGGGGGGACAGGGAGGAGGTACACTGAAGCTTTCTTT.

Note on this clonotype: Just one base apart from a much larger clone, this may be a read error. The genes are TRBV27 and TRBJ1-1; D may be TRBD1 (5 bases). The CDR3 has 14 residues. Per germline, CDR1 MNHEY and CDR2 SMNVEV (reference sequence). Here the CDR3 DNA reads TGTGCCGGCAGTTTAATGGGACCGAACACTGAAGCTTTCTTT. It yields the protein CAGSLMGPNTEAFF.